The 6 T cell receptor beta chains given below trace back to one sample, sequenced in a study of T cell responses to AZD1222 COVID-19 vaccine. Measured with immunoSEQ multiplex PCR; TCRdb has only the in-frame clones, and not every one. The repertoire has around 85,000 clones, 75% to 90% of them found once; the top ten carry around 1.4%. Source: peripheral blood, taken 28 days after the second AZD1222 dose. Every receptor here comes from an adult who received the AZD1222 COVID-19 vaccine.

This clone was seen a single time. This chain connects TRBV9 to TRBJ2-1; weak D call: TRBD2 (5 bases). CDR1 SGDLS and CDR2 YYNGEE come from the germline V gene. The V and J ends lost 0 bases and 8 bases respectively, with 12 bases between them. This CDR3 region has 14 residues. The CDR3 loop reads CASSVAAGKDEQFF. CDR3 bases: TGTGCCAGCAGCGTAGCGGCCGGGAAGGATGAGCAGTTCTTC.

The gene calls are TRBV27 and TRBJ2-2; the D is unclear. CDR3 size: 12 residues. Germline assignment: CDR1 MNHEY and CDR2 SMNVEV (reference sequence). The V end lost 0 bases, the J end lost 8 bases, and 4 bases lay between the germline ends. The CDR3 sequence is CASSLSFGELFF. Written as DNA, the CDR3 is TGTGCCAGCAGTTTATCGTTTGGGGAGCTGTTTTTT.

This chain's CDR3 is CASSQDWGSGGNTIYF. The CDR3 DNA follows: TGTGCCAGCAGCCAAGATTGGGGGTCTGGTGGAAACACCATATATTTT. The gene calls are TRBV3-1 (or the pseudogene TRBV3-2) and TRBJ1-3, with TRBD1 as a possible D gene (5 bases). Germline V gives CDR1 LGHDT, CDR2 YNNKEL (reference sequence). This CDR3 region has 16 residues. Trimming removed 0 bases at V and 3 bases at J, with 12 bases between.

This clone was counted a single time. The CDR3 sequence is CASRPQVAGANVLTF. For the CDR3, the DNA is TGTGCCAGCAGACCACAGGTGGCAGGGGCCAACGTCCTGACTTTC. The gene calls are TRBV7-2 and TRBJ2-6, with D tentatively TRBD1 (5 bases). This CDR3 is built from 15 residues. Germline loops: CDR1 SGHTA, CDR2 FQGNSA. V lost 6 bases and J lost 4, with 13 bases in between.

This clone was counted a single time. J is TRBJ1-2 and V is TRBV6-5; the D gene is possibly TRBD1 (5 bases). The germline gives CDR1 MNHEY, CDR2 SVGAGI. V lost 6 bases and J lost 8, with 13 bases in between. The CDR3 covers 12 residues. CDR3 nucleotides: TGTGCCAGCAGAGTAGGGGCGGTCGGCTACACCTTC. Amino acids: CASRVGAVGYTF.

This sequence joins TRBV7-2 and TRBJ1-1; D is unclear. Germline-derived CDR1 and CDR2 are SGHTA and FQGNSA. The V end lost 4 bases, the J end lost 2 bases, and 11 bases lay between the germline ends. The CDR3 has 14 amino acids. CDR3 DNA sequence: TGTGCCAGCAGCTCGCGGACGGCCAACACTGAAGCTTTCTTT. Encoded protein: CASSSRTANTEAFF.